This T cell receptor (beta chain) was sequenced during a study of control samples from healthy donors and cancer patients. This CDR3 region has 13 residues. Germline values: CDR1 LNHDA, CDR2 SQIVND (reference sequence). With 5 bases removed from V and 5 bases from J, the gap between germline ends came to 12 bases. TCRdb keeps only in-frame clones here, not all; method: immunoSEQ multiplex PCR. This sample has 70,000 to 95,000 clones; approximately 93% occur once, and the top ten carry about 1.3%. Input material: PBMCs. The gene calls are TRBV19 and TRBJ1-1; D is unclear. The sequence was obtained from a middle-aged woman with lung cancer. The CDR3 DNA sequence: TGTGCCAGTAGTCCCCAAGGTTGGACTGAAGCTTTCTTT. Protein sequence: CASSPQGWTEAFF. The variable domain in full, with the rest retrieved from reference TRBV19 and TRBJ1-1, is DGGITQSPKYLFRKEGQNVTLSCEQNLNHDAMYWYRQDPGQGLRLIYYSQIVNDFQKGDIAEGYSVSREKKESFPLTVTSAQKNPTAFYLCASSPQGWTEAFFGQGTRLTVV.